The TCR beta chain under discussion was sequenced for a study of blood T cell repertoires in COVID-19. As for the study in general: Acute and convalescent COVID-19 specimens originated in the United States, Italy and Spain. Sources were T cells, B-cell-depleted T cells, or PBMCs; the material itself was cDNA or gDNA.

Study processing details: Amplified reference gene primers provided the basis for estimating nucleated cell counts. Generated by immunoSEQ multiplex PCR, the TCRdb table keeps only in-frame clones and is missing some. Clonal size and the V and J genes are those of that table, whereas D and trimming came from the DNA. The sample yields 250,000 or so clones, about 80% seen once. Sequenced: peripheral blood. The sequence derives from a woman over 75 with acute or convalescent COVID-19.

The CDR3 DNA is TGTGCCAGCAGCTCCCGAGCTTACCTCTCTGGAAACACCATATATTTT. Its translation is CASSSRAYLSGNTIYF. The rearrangement links TRBV7-2 to TRBJ1-3; D is unclear. V was clipped by 4 bases and J by 0 bases, with 13 bases between them. CDR1 is SGHTA, CDR2 FQGNSA, per germline. This CDR3 is built from 16 residues.